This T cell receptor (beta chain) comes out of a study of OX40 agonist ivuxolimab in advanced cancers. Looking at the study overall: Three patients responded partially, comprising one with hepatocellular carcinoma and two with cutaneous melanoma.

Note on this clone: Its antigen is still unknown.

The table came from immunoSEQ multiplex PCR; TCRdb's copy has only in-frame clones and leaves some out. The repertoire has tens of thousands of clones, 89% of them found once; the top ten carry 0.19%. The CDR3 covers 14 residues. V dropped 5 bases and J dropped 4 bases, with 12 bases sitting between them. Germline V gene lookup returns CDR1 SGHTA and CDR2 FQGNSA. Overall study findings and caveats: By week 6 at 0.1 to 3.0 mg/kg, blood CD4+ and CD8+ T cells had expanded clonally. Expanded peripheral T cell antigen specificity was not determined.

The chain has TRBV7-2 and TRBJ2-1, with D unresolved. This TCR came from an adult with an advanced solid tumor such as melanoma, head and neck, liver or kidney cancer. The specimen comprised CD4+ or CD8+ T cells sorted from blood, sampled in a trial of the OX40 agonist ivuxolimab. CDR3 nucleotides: TGTGCCAGCAGCACCGGGCGCCAGTACAATGAGCAGTTCTTC. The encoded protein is CASSTGRQYNEQFF. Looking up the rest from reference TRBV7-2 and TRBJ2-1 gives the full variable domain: GAGVSQSPSNKVTEKGKDVELRCDPISGHTALYWYRQSLGQGLEFLIYFQGNSAPDKSGLPSDRFSAERTGGSVSTLTIQRTQQEDSAVYLCASSTGRQYNEQFFGPGTRLTVL.